This T cell receptor (beta chain) was captured in a study of radiation and T cells in renal cell carcinoma. Across the whole study: Nephrectomy followed 15 Gy stereotactic body radiation by 4 weeks. Study outcomes and limitations: In blood, top tumor clones expanded by 2 weeks, shrinking by 4. Baseline intratumoral clonotype presence is unknown without pretreatment biopsies.

Documented time point: baseline pretreatment blood. Stated treatment: 15 Gy SBRT to primary tumor, nephrectomy 4 weeks later. This renal cell carcinoma was of the clear cell type. Only in-frame clones appear in the TCRdb table, and some are missing; sequencing was by immunoSEQ multiplex PCR. The sample records 140,000 to 150,000 clones, about nine tenths being singletons. Germline lookup yields CDR1 SGHRS and CDR2 YFSETQ. V lost 0 bases and J 6 bases, leaving 2 bases between the germline ends. This CDR3 is 11 amino acids long. Comment on this clone: Its antigen is undetermined. Within the sample, other DNA sequences also encode this same CDR3.

V and J are TRBV5-1 and TRBJ2-3; D unresolved. The sequence came from a woman between 70 and 85 years old with renal cell carcinoma. The starting material was blood, obtained from a patient whose treatment included radiotherapy and nephrectomy. CDR3 sequence: CASSLEDTQYF. DNA for the CDR3: TGCGCCAGCAGCTTGGAGGATACGCAGTATTTT.